This T cell receptor (beta chain) was observed in a study of T cell changes during pregnancy in multiple sclerosis. The protocol was immunoSEQ multiplex PCR, while the TCRdb copy is restricted to in-frame clones and leaves out a portion. There are approximately 61,000 clones in the sample; approximately 85% occur only once, and under 2% lies in the top ten. This CDR3 is built from 15 residues. CDR1 is MGHRA and CDR2 is YSYEKL in the germline V gene. V was clipped by 1 base and J by 5 bases, with 11 bases between them. Only one count was recorded for this clone. The source is a female donor with multiple sclerosis, enrolled in a pregnancy study. Sequenced material: peripheral blood, taken in the first trimester of pregnancy. The rearrangement uses TRBV4-1 and TRBJ2-2; D ambiguous. The CDR3 sequence: CASSQVTEKTGELFF. The CDR3 DNA sequence: TGCGCCAGCAGCCAAGTAACAGAGAAGACCGGGGAGCTGTTTTTT.